A selection of T cell receptor beta chains follows, all from one sample in a study of blood T cell repertoires in COVID-19. Assay used: immunoSEQ multiplex PCR; TCRdb lists only in-frame clones, some missing. The data show fewer than 450,000 clones, more than 75% seen once. The specimen sequenced was PBMCs or T cells enriched from blood (not recorded which). The receptors originated from a woman aged 30 to 39 who had recovered from COVID-19. CDR3s leave out the opening cysteine and the closing phenylalanine or tryptophan.

TRBV4-1 ASSRRGTGGTEAF
TRBV27 ASSFEVNTEAF
TRBV28 ASSLLLGTGGGYT
TRBV7-9 ASSLPGGRGYT
TRBV11-2 ASSLLVDRKAF
TRBV4-3 ASSQANSPTGELF
TRBV11-3 ASSSGTSGVSYNEQF
TRBV10-1 ASRRDRATNQPQH
TRBV6-5 ASSTGQSYNSPLH
TRBV2 ASSEARGGYDTDTQY
TRBV5-1 ASSSNTPLSDPPNYGYT
TRBV10-1 ASSDFGQGMDEQY
TRBV19 ASSIDIQRGRYGYT
TRBV28 ASSSLASGGTDTQY
TRBV11-1 ASSAGSGNTIY
TRBV6-4 ASSVFQNSAPNYGYT
TRBV5-6 ASSPSRDIREKLF
TRBV11-3 ASSLGPQVGNTIY
TRBV2 ASSPGLVDEQY
TRBV6-5 ASSRGPDEKLF
TRBV11-2 ASSPSNYNEQF
TRBV5-1 ASSLELNQPQH
TRBV6-5 ASSPDQGAAF
TRBV10-2 ASSFSSGGGYT
TRBV6-5 ASSPPGTEAF
TRBV23-1 ASSHPTGGWNSPLH
TRBV2 ASSEVLAAQETQY
TRBV4-1 ASSLTRGTGIVDTQY
TRBV30 AWSREIFVSEKLF
TRBV5-1 ASKEQGNTEAF
TRBV11-2 ASSYRGGLNTEAF
TRBV12-3/TRBV12-4 ASSRSSGGYT
TRBV6-6 ASSRSRTRGRGNTEAF
TRBV4-2 ASSQDYGGATDTQY
TRBV27 ASSQSSNWEIQPQH
TRBV3-1/TRBV3-2 ASSQGPGQRFYGYT
TRBV6-6 ASSRLSGQGAFFGRTEAF
TRBV28 ASRLGTGWTGELF
TRBV28 ASSLGTGARTDTQY
TRBV5-1 ASSLGGLNTGELF
TRBV14 ASSLRQGRDSSGNTIY
TRBV5-1 ASSAGQANYGYT
TRBV5-1 ASSLARLDSTDTQY
TRBV27 ASSLSRRDRGHGYT
TRBV28 ASSPIAGEGQETQY
TRBV2 ASSDPGGNNQPQH
TRBV29-1 SVDSDNEQF